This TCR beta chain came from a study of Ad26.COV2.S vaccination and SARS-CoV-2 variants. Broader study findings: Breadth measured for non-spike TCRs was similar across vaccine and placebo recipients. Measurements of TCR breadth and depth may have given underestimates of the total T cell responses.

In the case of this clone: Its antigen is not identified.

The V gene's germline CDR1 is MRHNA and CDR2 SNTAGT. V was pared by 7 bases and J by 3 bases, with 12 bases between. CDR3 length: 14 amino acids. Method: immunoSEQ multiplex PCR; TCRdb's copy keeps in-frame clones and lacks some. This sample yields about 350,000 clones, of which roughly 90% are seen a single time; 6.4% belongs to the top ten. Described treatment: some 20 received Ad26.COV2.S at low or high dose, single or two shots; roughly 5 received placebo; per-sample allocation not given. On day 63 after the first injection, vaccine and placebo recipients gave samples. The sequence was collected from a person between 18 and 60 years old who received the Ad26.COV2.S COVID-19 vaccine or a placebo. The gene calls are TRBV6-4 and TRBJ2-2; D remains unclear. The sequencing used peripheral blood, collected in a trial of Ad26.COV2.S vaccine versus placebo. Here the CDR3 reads CASKSGSDTGELFF. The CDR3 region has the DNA TGTGCCAGCAAGAGTGGTTCGGACACCGGGGAGCTGTTTTTT.